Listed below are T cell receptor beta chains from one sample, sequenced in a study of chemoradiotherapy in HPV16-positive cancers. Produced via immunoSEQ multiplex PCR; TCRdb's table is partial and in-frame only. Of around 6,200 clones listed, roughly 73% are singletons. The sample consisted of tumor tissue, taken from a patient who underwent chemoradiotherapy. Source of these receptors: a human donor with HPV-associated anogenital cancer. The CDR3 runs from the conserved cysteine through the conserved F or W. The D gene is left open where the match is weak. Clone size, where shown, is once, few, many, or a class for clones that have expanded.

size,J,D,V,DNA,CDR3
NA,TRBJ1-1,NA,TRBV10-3,TGTGCCATCAGTGAGTCGCTCTCGGGTGGTACTGAAGCTTTCTTT,CAISESLSGGTEAFF
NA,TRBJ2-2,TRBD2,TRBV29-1,TGCAGCGTTGCGGGGACTAGCGGGAGGGTCGGGGAGCTGTTTTTT,CSVAGTSGRVGELFF
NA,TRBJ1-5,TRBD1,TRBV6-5,TGTGCCAGCAGTTACTCGGGACAGGGGTCCCAGCCCCAGCATTTT,CASSYSGQGSQPQHF
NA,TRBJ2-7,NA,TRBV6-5,TGTGCCAGCAGGAGGGCGGGGCGTTCTAACGAGCAGTACTTC,CASRRAGRSNEQYF
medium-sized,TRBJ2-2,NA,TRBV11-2,TGTGCCAGCAGCCCCACAGGGACGAACACCGGGGAGCTGTTTTTT,CASSPTGTNTGELFF
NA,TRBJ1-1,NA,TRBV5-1,TGCGCCAGCAGCTTGCGCAGGGGACTTGGTGAAGCTTTCTTT,CASSLRRGLGEAFF
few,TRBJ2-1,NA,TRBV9,TGTGCCAGCAGCGTAGACCCGGGTTCGGGGCTCTCCTACAATGAGCAGTTCTTC,CASSVDPGSGLSYNEQFF
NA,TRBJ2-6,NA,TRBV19,TGTGCCAGTGCTGAGGGAACTGGGGCCAACGTCCTGACTTTC,CASAEGTGANVLTF
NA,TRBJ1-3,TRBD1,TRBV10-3,TGTGCCATCAGCCCGGGGACAGGTGGAAACACCATATATTTT,CAISPGTGGNTIYF
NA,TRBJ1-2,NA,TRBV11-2,TGTGCCAGCAGCTTAAATACGGGCGCTGGCTACACCTTC,CASSLNTGAGYTF
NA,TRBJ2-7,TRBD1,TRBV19,TGTGCCAGTAGTAAAAGACAGGGGGTTTACGAGCAGTACTTC,CASSKRQGVYEQYF
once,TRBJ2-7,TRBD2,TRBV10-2,TGCGCCAGCAGTGAAGGAGGACTAGCGGGCGTCTCCTACGAGCAGTACTTC,CASSEGGLAGVSYEQYF
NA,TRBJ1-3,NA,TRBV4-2,TGTGCCAGCAGCCAAGAGGGGGGCGTCGGAAACACCATATATTTT,CASSQEGGVGNTIYF
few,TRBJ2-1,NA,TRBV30,TGTGCCTGGAGTGTACAGAAAAACAATGAGCAGTTCTTC,CAWSVQKNNEQFF
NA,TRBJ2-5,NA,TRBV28,TGTGCCAGCAGTAGTAGAGAGACCCAGTACTTC,CASSSRETQYF
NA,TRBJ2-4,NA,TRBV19,TGTGCCAGTAGAGGGTGGCCGCATGGAGCCAAAAACATTCAGTACTTC,CASRGWPHGAKNIQYF
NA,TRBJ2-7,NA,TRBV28,TGTGCCAGCAGTCCAACACCAAGCTGGGGCTACGAGCAGTACTTC,CASSPTPSWGYEQYF
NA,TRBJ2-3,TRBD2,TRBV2,TGTGCCAGCAGCCGAAGGCGGGAGGGGCGAGATACGCAGTATTTT,CASSRRREGRDTQYF
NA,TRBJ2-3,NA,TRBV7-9,TGTGCCAGCAGCCCCACCTCTGGCACAGATACGCAGTATTTT,CASSPTSGTDTQYF
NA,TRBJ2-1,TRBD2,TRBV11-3,TGTGCCAGCATCATAAGCGGGAGCTCCTACAATGAGCAGTTCTTC,CASIISGSSYNEQFF
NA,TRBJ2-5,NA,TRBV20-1,TGCAGTGCTAGCAACATGGAGACCCAGTACTTC,CSASNMETQYF
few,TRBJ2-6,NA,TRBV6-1,TGTGCCAGCAGTGATTTTGGAGGGACTGTTTCATTCGGGGCCAACGTCCTGACTTTC,CASSDFGGTVSFGANVLTF
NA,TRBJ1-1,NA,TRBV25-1,TGTGCCAGCAGTGACTTCGGGAACACTGAAGCTTTCTTT,CASSDFGNTEAFF
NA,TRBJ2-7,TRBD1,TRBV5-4,TGTGCCAGCAGCTCCCAAGGGGGCACCTACGAGCAGTACTTC,CASSSQGGTYEQYF
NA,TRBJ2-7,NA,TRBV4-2,TGTGCCAGCAGCCAAGCTTTAGAGGGACGCTCGAACTACGAGCAGTACTTC,CASSQALEGRSNYEQYF
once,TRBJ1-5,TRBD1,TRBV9,TGTGCCAGCAGCGCAACCGAGGGGGCCGGCAATCAGCCCCAGCATTTT,CASSATEGAGNQPQHF
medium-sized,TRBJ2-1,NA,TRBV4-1,TGCGCCAGCAGCCAGAGGGAGAGGGCTTACAATGAGCAGTTCTTC,CASSQRERAYNEQFF
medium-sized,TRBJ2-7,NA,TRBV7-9,TGTGCCAGCAGCTTATGGGGATCCTACGAGCAGTACTTC,CASSLWGSYEQYF
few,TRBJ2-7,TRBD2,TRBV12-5,TGTGCTAGTGGTTCTAGCGGGCCCGCCTACGAGCAGTACTTC,CASGSSGPAYEQYF
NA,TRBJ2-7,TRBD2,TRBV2,TGTGCCAGCAGGAGAGGGACTAGCTACGAGCAGTACTTC,CASRRGTSYEQYF
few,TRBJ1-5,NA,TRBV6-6,TGTGCCAGCAGTGGCGATGTGGTTTATAGCAATCAGCCCCAGCATTTT,CASSGDVVYSNQPQHF
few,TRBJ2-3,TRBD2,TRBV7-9,TGTGCCAGCAGCTTGGGACTAGCAGATACGCAGTATTTT,CASSLGLADTQYF
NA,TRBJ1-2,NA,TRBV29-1,TGCAGCGCTGGTGAAGCAGTAAAGAACTATGGCTACACCTTC,CSAGEAVKNYGYTF
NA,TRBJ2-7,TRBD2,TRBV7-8,TGTGCCAGCAGCTTAGCGGGCCTTGCTAGCGGGACCTACGAGCAGTACTTC,CASSLAGLASGTYEQYF
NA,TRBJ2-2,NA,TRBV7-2,TGTGCCAGCAGCTTGTATACGAACACCGGGGAGCTGTTTTTT,CASSLYTNTGELFF
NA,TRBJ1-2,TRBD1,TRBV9,TGTGCCAGCACCCGACAGGGCACAAACTATGGCTACACCTTC,CASTRQGTNYGYTF
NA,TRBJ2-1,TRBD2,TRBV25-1,TGTGCCAGCAGTGAATCGGGACTAGGGAGGGACAATGAGCAGTTCTTC,CASSESGLGRDNEQFF
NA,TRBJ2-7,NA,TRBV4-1,TGCGCCAGCAGCCATCGATGGCACTCTCGAACCTCTTACGAGCAGTACTTC,CASSHRWHSRTSYEQYF
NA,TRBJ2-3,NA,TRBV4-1,TGCGCCAGCAGCCTCCGGGGGCGCCTCCCAGATACGCAGTATTTT,CASSLRGRLPDTQYF
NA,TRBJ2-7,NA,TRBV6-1,TGTGCCAGCAGTGAAGAGGCTACCTACGAGCAGTACTTC,CASSEEATYEQYF
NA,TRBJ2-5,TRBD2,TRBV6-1,TGTGCCAGCAGTGACGTTAGCGGGAGTGGTTCAGAGACCCAGTACTTC,CASSDVSGSGSETQYF
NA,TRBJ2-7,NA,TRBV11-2,TGTGCCAGCAGCTTAGCCCTTGGGCTAGCCTACGAGCAGTACTTC,CASSLALGLAYEQYF
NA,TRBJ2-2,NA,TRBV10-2,TGCGCCAGCAGTTTGACGATCACCGGGGAGCTGTTTTTT,CASSLTITGELFF
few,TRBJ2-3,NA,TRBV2,TGTGCCAGCAGTGAAGGGTCGGGGGCCAATACAGATACGCAGTATTTT,CASSEGSGANTDTQYF
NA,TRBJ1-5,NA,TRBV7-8,TGTGCCAGCAGCTTTGGCCCCTACGTAAATCAGCCCCAGCATTTT,CASSFGPYVNQPQHF
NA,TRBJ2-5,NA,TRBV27,TGTGCCAGCAGGTCAGGGGGGCGAGCAGAGACCCAGTACTTC,CASRSGGRAETQYF
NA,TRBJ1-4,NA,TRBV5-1,TGCGCCAGCAGCTTGGTGTCGGGGGCGAAGGAAAAACTGTTTTTT,CASSLVSGAKEKLFF
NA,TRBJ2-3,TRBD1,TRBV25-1,TGTGCCAGCAGCGAATTAGGGACAGGGGTGGGAAGAGATACGCAGTATTTT,CASSELGTGVGRDTQYF
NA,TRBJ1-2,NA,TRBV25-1,TGTGCCAGCACAGGGTCGGGCTATGGCTACACCTTC,CASTGSGYGYTF
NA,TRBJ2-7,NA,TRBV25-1,TGTGCCAGCAGTAAGACAGAGGGGGCCTACGAGCAGTACTTC,CASSKTEGAYEQYF
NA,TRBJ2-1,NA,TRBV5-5,TGTGCCAGCAGCGTGGACAGCAGCACCTACAATGAGCAGTTCTTC,CASSVDSSTYNEQFF